The following is a TCR beta chain sequence with its context. No antigen is known for it. Primers for the PCR totalled 60 Vbeta and 13 Jbeta. Here immunoSEQ multiplex PCR was the method, and the copy in TCRdb shows in-frame clones only, minus some. The sample holds 150,000 to 200,000 clones; 65% to 80% are singletons and the top ten take 2% to 2.5%. The data were obtained in a study of cytomegalovirus exposure and HLA in healthy donors. Whole-study context: Researchers found that roughly 80% of a few hundred genotyped donors fell within the Caucasian-associated ancestry cluster. General study points: In a later analysis, a missense DCLRE1C variant was linked to TCR beta V- and J-gene trimming.

Per germline, CDR1 SSHAT and CDR2 FNYEAQ (reference sequence). The CDR3 length is 13 residues. Between the trimmed V and J ends, which lost 5 bases and 6 bases, there was a span of 11 bases. The chain couples TRBV7-7 to TRBJ2-1, with D maybe TRBD1 (5 bases). What was sequenced was PBMCs. This clonotype originated in a woman aged 25-40 years in good health and CMV-seropositive. The CDR3 DNA reads as TGTGCCAGCAGCCCCCGCCAGGGCAATGAGCAGTTCTTC. This gives the protein CASSPRQGNEQFF. Supplemented by reference TRBV7-7 and TRBJ2-1, the full variable domain reads GAGVSQSPRYKVTKRGQDVTLRCDPISSHATLYWYQQALGQGPEFLTYFNYEAQPDKSGLPSDRFSAERPEGSISTLTIQRTEQRDSAMYRCASSPRQGNEQFFGPGTRLTVL.